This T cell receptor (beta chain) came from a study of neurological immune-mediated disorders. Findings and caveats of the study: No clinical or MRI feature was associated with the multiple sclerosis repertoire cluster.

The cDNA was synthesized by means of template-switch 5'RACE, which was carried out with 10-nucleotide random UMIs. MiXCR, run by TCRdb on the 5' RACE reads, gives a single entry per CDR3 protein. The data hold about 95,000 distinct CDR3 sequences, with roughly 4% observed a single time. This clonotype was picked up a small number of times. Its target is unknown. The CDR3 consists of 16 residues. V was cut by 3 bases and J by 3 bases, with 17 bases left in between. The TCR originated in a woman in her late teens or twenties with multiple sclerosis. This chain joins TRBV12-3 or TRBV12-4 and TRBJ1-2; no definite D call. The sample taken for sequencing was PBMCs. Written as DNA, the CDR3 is TGTGCCAGCAGTTTTAAGTCGGGGTCACCACACTATGGCTACACCTTC. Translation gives CASSFKSGSPHYGYTF.